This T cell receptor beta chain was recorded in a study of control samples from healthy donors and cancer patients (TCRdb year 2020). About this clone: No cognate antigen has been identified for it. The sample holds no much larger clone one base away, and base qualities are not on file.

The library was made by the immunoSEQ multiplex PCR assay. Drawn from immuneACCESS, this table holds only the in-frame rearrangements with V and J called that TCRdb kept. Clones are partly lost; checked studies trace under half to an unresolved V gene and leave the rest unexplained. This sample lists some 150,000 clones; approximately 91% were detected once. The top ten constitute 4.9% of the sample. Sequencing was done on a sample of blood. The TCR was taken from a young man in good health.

The CDR3 amino acid sequence is: CAIDPGQGRTGELFF. DNA sequence: TGTGCCATCGATCCGGGACAGGGTAGAACCGGGGAGCTGTTTTTT. Recombination connected TRBV10-3 to TRBJ2-2; 9 nucleotides in the junction match TRBD1. V trim: 8 bases; J trim: 5 bases; unmatched bases: 9. Reading the germline V gene gives CDR1 ENHRY and CDR2 SYGVKD. Taken from cysteine to phenylalanine, the CDR3 has 15 residues. Only the CDR3 DNA is retained, 45 bases long and in frame from the first base.